Listed here is a single TCR beta chain. The sample belongs to a study of T cell responses to AZD1222 COVID-19 vaccine. Profiled with immunoSEQ multiplex PCR; TCRdb holds only in-frame clones, not every one. The sample has more than 80,000 clones; around 91% are singletons. Trimming pared 3 bases from V and 4 bases from J, leaving 8 bases between. The CDR3 contains 13 residues. Looked up from germline, CDR1 is KGHSH and CDR2 is LQKENI. The material was peripheral blood, obtained 28 days after the second AZD1222 dose. The J gene is TRBJ2-3, the V gene TRBV18; D gene unclear. This TCR was recovered from an adult who received the AZD1222 COVID-19 vaccine. CDR3 in DNA: TGTGCCAGCTCACCCGGTATCTCAGATACGCAGTATTTT. Residues: CASSPGISDTQYF.